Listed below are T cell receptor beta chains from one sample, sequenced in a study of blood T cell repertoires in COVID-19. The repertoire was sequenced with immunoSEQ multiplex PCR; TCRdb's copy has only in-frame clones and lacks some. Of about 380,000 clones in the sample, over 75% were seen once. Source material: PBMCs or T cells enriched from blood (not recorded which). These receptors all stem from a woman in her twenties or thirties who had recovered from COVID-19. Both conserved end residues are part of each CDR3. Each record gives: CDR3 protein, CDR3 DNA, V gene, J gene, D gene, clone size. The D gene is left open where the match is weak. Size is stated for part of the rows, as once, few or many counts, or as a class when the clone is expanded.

CASSSGDTVNTEAFF	TGTGCCAGCAGCTCAGGGGACACGGTAAACACTGAAGCTTTCTTT	TRBV7-9	TRBJ1-1	NA	once
CASSLSGGGLSDTQYF	TGTGCCAGCAGCCTCAGCGGGGGGGGCCTTTCAGATACGCAGTATTTT	TRBV7-2	TRBJ2-3	TRBD2	NA
CASSKAGTGDYGYTF	TGTGCCAGCAGCAAAGCCGGGACAGGGGACTATGGCTACACCTTC	TRBV6-5	TRBJ1-2	TRBD1	NA
CASTIKPLTGDQPQHF	TGTGCCAGCACCATCAAACCGTTGACAGGAGATCAGCCCCAGCATTTT	TRBV5-6	TRBJ1-5	NA	NA
CSVAGTSGRGTYNEQFF	TGCAGCGTTGCTGGGACTAGCGGGAGAGGCACCTACAATGAGCAGTTCTTC	TRBV29-1	TRBJ2-1	TRBD2	NA
CAWSILGTGGEKLFF	TGTGCCTGGAGTATATTGGGGACAGGGGGTGAAAAACTGTTTTTT	TRBV30	TRBJ1-4	TRBD1	NA
CASSVKTASVHGYTF	TGTGCCAGCAGCGTAAAGACAGCCTCGGTACATGGCTACACCTTC	TRBV9	TRBJ1-2	NA	NA
CASSWGTGGFYEQYF	TGTGCCAGTAGTTGGGGGACAGGGGGATTCTACGAGCAGTACTTC	TRBV19	TRBJ2-7	TRBD1	NA
CASSQLPTSGGFSYEQYF	TGTGCCAGCAGCCAACTCCCGACTAGCGGGGGATTCTCCTACGAGCAGTACTTC	TRBV3-1/TRBV3-2	TRBJ2-7	TRBD2	NA
CASSLGLAEFNEQFF	TGTGCCAGCAGCTTAGGACTAGCGGAGTTCAATGAGCAGTTCTTC	TRBV7-2	TRBJ2-1	TRBD2	NA
CASSQPGAAEQFF	TGTGCCAGCAGCCAACCAGGGGCCGCTGAGCAGTTCTTC	TRBV3-1/TRBV3-2	TRBJ2-1	NA	NA
CASSLGDSHGYTIYF	TGTGCCAGCAGCTTAGGGGACAGTCACGGGTACACCATATATTTT	TRBV7-9	TRBJ1-3	TRBD1	few
CASSGSGRAGGLNF	TGTGCCAGCAGTGGTAGCGGGAGGGCCGGGGGGCTGAACTTC	TRBV2	TRBJ2-5	TRBD2	NA
CASTPPGGGYTGELFF	TGTGCCAGCACCCCTCCCGGGGGGGGGTACACCGGGGAGCTGTTTTTT	TRBV7-2	TRBJ2-2	TRBD2	once
CASSLEGGSTEAFF	TGCGCCAGCAGCTTGGAGGGAGGGAGCACTGAAGCTTTCTTT	TRBV5-1	TRBJ1-1	NA	NA
CASSRGGQGEEKLFF	TGTGCCAGCTCACGAGGGGGACAGGGAGAAGAAAAACTGTTTTTT	TRBV18	TRBJ1-4	TRBD1	NA
CASSLEDTGGLYYGYTF	TGTGCCAGCAGCTTAGAAGATACAGGGGGCCTCTACTATGGCTACACCTTC	TRBV11-2	TRBJ1-2	TRBD1	NA
CASSVRTGFLETQYF	TGTGCCAGCAGTGTAAGGACAGGGTTTCTAGAGACCCAGTACTTC	TRBV27	TRBJ2-5	TRBD1	NA
CASSAQDSFYGYTF	TGTGCCAGCAGCGCCCAGGACAGCTTCTATGGCTACACCTTC	TRBV9	TRBJ1-2	NA	NA
CASSPTGTSSSYEQYF	TGTGCCAGCAGCCCTACAGGGACATCATCCTCCTACGAGCAGTACTTC	TRBV11-2	TRBJ2-7	NA	NA
CASSLSSYGYTF	TGTGCCAGCAGTTTATCCAGCTATGGCTACACCTTC	TRBV28	TRBJ1-2	NA	NA
CASREPDYEQYF	TGTGCCAGCAGGGAGCCGGACTACGAGCAGTACTTC	TRBV6-5	TRBJ2-7	NA	NA
CASSSLAERTDTQYF	TGTGCCAGCAGCTCTCTAGCGGAGCGCACAGATACGCAGTATTTT	TRBV6-5	TRBJ2-3	TRBD2	NA
CASSGERGRWTQYF	TGTGCCAGCAGTGGGGAGCGGGGCCGGTGGACCCAGTACTTC	TRBV2	TRBJ2-5	TRBD2	NA
CASSFRGYYGYTF	TGTGCCAGCAGTTTTCGGGGGTACTATGGCTACACCTTC	TRBV28	TRBJ1-2	NA	NA
CASSLATDTQYF	TGCGCCAGCAGCTTGGCGACAGATACGCAGTATTTT	TRBV5-1	TRBJ2-3	NA	NA
CASSPASGGSLAQYF	TGTGCCAGCAGCCCGGCTAGCGGGGGGTCCTTAGCGCAGTATTTT	TRBV2	TRBJ2-3	TRBD2	NA
CASIPGGTGNTIYF	TGTGCCAGCATACCAGGGGGGACTGGAAACACCATATATTTT	TRBV27	TRBJ1-3	TRBD1	NA
CASSQDLRGQGEQYF	TGTGCCAGCAGCCAAGATCTCAGGGGGCAGGGCGAGCAGTACTTC	TRBV4-2	TRBJ2-7	TRBD1	NA
CASSLARGNGYTF	TGTGCCAGCAGCTTGGCCAGGGGAAATGGCTACACCTTC	TRBV5-4	TRBJ1-2	NA	NA
CASSRYGTGELFF	TGTGCCAGCAGCCGCTATGGCACCGGGGAGCTGTTTTTT	TRBV7-8	TRBJ2-2	NA	NA
CASSLLANTEAFF	TGTGCCAGCAGTTTACTAGCGAACACTGAAGCTTTCTTT	TRBV28	TRBJ1-1	NA	NA
CATSDLRAGGPSSYNEQFF	TGTGCCACCAGTGATTTAAGAGCGGGAGGGCCGAGCTCCTACAATGAGCAGTTCTTC	TRBV24-1	TRBJ2-1	TRBD2	once
CASSREGGFEQYF	TGTGCCAGCAGCCGGGAAGGGGGCTTCGAGCAGTACTTC	TRBV6-5	TRBJ2-7	TRBD1	NA
CASSLPISVQETQYF	TGTGCCAGCAGTTTACCAATTAGCGTTCAAGAGACCCAGTACTTC	TRBV28	TRBJ2-5	NA	NA
CASSIDRDRGLNTEAFF	TGTGCCAGTAGTATAGACCGGGACAGGGGATTGAACACTGAAGCTTTCTTT	TRBV19	TRBJ1-1	TRBD1	NA
CASSLGRGKAGNEQFF	TGTGCCAGCAGCTTAGGCAGGGGCAAGGCTGGCAATGAGCAGTTCTTC	TRBV7-9	TRBJ2-1	NA	NA
CASSIVQGDSKYF	TGTGCCAGTAGTATAGTACAGGGGGATTCCAAATACTTC	TRBV19	TRBJ2-7	TRBD1	NA
CASSLTGRNTEAFF	TGCGCCAGCAGCTTGACAGGGAGGAACACTGAAGCTTTCTTT	TRBV5-1	TRBJ1-1	NA	NA
CAIRGQAYGYTF	TGTGCCATCAGGGGACAGGCCTATGGCTACACCTTC	TRBV10-3	TRBJ1-2	TRBD1	NA
CASSLGGQETQYF	TGTGCCAGCAGCTTAGGCGGTCAAGAGACCCAGTACTTC	TRBV7-9	TRBJ2-5	NA	NA
CASRGTSGSYNEQFF	TGTGCCAGCAGGGGGACTAGCGGCTCCTACAATGAGCAGTTCTTC	TRBV2	TRBJ2-1	TRBD2	NA
CASSQVQIHTIYF	TGTGCCAGCAGCCAGGTGCAGATTCACACCATATATTTT	TRBV3-1/TRBV3-2	TRBJ1-3	NA	NA
CASSRTGFTDTQYF	TGTGCCAGCTCCCGAACAGGGTTCACAGATACGCAGTATTTT	TRBV18	TRBJ2-3	NA	NA
CASSLLRGQGPNTGELFF	TGTGCCAGCAGCCTCCTCCGCGGACAGGGGCCGAACACCGGGGAGCTGTTTTTT	TRBV28	TRBJ2-2	TRBD1	NA
CASSLVTSTGPDEAFF	TGTGCCAGCAGCTTAGTTACCTCGACAGGGCCAGATGAAGCTTTCTTT	TRBV7-4	TRBJ1-1	TRBD1	NA
CASSLGGGETQYF	TGTGCCAGCAGCTTAGGGGGAGGCGAGACCCAGTACTTC	TRBV12-3/TRBV12-4	TRBJ2-5	NA	few
CASSRDRDRAGYTF	TGTGCCAGCAGTCGCGATCGGGACAGGGCTGGCTACACCTTC	TRBV7-9	TRBJ1-2	TRBD1	NA
CASRGLAGETQYF	TGTGCCAGCAGAGGACTTGCGGGGGAGACCCAGTACTTC	TRBV11-2	TRBJ2-5	NA	NA
CASISRSGSTGELFF	TGTGCCAGCATCTCCCGGTCAGGGTCCACCGGGGAGCTGTTTTTT	TRBV6-5	TRBJ2-2	NA	few
CSVPRQGGHEQYF	TGCAGCGTCCCGCGACAGGGGGGGCACGAGCAGTACTTC	TRBV29-1	TRBJ2-7	TRBD1	NA
CASSSLTTQETQYF	TGCGCCAGCAGCTCTCTAACTACCCAAGAGACCCAGTACTTC	TRBV5-1	TRBJ2-5	NA	NA
CAWKRYEKLFF	TGTGCCTGGAAGCGGTACGAAAAACTGTTTTTT	TRBV30	TRBJ1-4	NA	NA
CASSLDSGCSGNTIYF	TGTGCCAGCAGCTTAGATTCAGGGTGTTCTGGAAACACCATATATTTT	TRBV11-3	TRBJ1-3	NA	NA